The TCR beta chain under discussion was sequenced for a study of blood T cell repertoires in COVID-19. Study-level information: Samples representing acute and convalescent COVID-19 were sourced from the United States, Italy and Spain. T cells, B-cell-depleted T cells, or PBMCs provided the cDNA or gDNA that served as material.

As originally analysed: By means of reference gene primer amplification, nucleated cell counts were estimated. Assay: immunoSEQ multiplex PCR; the TCRdb copy retains only in-frame clones and omits some. The DNA gave D and trimming, while V, J and clone size come from that table. The data contain approximately 97,000 clones, 70% to 90% of them singletons. Trimming took 5 bases from V and 8 from J; bases not matched to a gene: 2. Germline CDR1 reads SGHRS; CDR2 reads YFSETQ. This CDR3 region has 11 residues. This TCR was sampled from a man in his fifties or sixties with active COVID-19. This chain joins TRBV5-1 and TRBJ2-3, with TRBD2 identical over 7 bases. The sequenced sample consisted of peripheral blood. The CDR3 protein is CASRTGGTQYF. CDR3 in DNA: TGCGCCAGCAGAACGGGGGGTACGCAGTATTTT.